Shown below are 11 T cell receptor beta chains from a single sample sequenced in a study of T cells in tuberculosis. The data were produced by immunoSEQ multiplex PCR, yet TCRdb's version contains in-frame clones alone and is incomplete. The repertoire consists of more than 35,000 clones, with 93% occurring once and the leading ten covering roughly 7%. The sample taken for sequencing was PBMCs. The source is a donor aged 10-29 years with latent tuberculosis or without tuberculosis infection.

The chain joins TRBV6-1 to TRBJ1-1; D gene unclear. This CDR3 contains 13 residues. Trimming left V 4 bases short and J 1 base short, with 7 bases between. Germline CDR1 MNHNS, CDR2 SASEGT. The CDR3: CASSAYKNTEAFF. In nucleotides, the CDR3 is TGTGCCAGCAGTGCGTACAAGAACACTGAAGCTTTCTTT.

In nucleotides, the CDR3 is TGTGCCAGCAGACTGAAGACAGGGGCCTCTGAAGCTTTCTTT. Residues: CASRLKTGASEAFF. This chain joins TRBV6-5 and TRBJ1-1; TRBD1 matches at 8 bases. V shed 6 bases, J shed 6 bases, and the junction held 9 bases outside the gene matches. This CDR3 region has 14 residues. Germline values: CDR1 MNHEY, CDR2 SVGAGI.

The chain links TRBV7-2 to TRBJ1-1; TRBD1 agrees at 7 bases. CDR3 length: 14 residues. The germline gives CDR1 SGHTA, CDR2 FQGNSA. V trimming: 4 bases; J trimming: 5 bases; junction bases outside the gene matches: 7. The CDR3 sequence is CASSSQGVGTEAFF. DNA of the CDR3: TGTGCCAGCAGCTCCCAGGGGGTTGGGACTGAAGCTTTCTTT.

The CDR3 sequence: CASSEAGDTYYEQYF. In nucleotides, the CDR3 is TGTGCCAGCAGCGAGGCCGGGGACACTTACTACGAGCAGTACTTC. The gene calls are TRBV9 and TRBJ2-7, with a possible D match to TRBD1 (6 bases). There are 15 residues in the CDR3. V shed 3 bases and J shed 3 bases, with 16 bases lying between them. The germline V gene has CDR1 SGDLS and CDR2 YYNGEE.

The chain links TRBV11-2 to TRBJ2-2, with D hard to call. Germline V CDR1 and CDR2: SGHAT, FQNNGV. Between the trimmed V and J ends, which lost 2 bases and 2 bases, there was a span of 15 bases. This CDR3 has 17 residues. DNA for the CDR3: TGTGCCAGCAGCTTATTCGCACAGTTGGTCAACACCGGGGAGCTGTTTTTT. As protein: CASSLFAQLVNTGELFF.

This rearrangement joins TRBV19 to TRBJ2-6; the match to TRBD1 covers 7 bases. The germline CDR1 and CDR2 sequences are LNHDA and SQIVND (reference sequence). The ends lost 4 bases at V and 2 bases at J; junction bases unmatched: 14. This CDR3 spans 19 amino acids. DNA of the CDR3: TGTGCCAGTAGTAGACATATAAAAAAGACAGGGACTGGGGCCAACGTCCTGACTTTC. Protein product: CASSRHIKKTGTGANVLTF.

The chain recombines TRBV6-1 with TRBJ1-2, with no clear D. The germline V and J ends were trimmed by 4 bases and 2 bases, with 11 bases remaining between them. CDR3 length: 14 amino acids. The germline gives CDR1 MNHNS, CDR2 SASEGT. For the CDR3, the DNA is TGTGCCAGCAGTGCAACACGATCAAACTATGGCTACACCTTC. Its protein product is CASSATRSNYGYTF.

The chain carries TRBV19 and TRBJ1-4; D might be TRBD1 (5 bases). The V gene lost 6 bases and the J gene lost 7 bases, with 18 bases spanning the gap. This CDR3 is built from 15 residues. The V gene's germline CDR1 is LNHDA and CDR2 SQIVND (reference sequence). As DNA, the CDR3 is TGTGCCAGTAGCAATTTAGGGGCGACGGTTGAAAAACTGTTTTTT. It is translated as CASSNLGATVEKLFF. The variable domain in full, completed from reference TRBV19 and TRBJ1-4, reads DGGITQSPKYLFRKEGQNVTLSCEQNLNHDAMYWYRQDPGQGLRLIYYSQIVNDFQKGDIAEGYSVSREKKESFPLTVTSAQKNPTAFYLCASSNLGATVEKLFFGSGTQLSVL.

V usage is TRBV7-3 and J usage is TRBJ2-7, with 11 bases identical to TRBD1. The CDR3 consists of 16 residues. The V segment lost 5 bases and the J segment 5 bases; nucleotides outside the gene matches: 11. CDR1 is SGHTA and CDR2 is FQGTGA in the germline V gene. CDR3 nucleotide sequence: TGTGCCAGCAGCCCGAAGCTCCCGGGACAGGGGGACGAGCAGTACTTC. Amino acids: CASSPKLPGQGDEQYF.

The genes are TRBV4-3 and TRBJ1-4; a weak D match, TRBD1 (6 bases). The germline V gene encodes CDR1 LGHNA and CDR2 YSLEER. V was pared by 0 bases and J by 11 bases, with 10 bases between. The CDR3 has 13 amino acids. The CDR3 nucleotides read TGCGCCAGCAGCCAAGATTTGAGGGGGAAACTGTTTTTT. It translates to CASSQDLRGKLFF.

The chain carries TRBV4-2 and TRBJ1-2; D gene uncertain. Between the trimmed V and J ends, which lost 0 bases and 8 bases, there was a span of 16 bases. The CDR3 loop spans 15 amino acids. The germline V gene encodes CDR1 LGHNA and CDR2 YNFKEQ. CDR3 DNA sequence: TGTGCCAGCAGCCAAGAAGGAGGGATATCGGGGGGCTACACCTTC. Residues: CASSQEGGISGGYTF.